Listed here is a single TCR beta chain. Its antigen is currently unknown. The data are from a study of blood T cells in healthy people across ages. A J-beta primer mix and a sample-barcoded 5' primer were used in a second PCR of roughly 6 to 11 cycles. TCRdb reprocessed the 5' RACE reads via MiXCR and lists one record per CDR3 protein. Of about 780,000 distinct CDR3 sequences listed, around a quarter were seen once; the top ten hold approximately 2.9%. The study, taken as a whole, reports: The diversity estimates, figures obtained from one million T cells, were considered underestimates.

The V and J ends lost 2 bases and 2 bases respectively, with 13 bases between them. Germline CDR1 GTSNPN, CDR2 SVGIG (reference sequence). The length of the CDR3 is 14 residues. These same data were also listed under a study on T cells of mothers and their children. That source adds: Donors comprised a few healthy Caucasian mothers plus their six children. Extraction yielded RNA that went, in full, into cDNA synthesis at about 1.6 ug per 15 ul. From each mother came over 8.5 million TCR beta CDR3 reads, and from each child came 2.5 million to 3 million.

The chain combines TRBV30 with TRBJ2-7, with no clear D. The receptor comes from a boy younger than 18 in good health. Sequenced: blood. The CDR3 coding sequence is TGTGCCTGGAGTCTGAAGGGCATAGCCTACGAGCAGTACTTC. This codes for CAWSLKGIAYEQYF.